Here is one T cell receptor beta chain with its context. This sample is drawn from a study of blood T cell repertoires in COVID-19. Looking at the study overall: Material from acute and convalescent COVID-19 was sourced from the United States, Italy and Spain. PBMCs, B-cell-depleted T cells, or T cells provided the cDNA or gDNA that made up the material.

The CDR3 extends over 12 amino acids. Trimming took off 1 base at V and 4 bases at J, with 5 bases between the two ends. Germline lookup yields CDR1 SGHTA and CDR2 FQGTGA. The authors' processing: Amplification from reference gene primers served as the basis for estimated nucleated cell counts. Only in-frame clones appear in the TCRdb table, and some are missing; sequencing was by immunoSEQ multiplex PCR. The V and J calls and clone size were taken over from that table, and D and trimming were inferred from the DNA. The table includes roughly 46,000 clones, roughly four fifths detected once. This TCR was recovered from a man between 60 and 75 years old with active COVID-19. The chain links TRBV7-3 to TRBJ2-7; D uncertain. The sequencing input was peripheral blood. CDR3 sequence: CASSLNGYEQYF. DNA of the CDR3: TGTGCCAGCAGCTTAAACGGGTACGAGCAGTACTTC.